This record concerns one TCR beta chain sequence. What it recognizes is unknown. Trimming took 1 base from V and 2 from J, leaving 11 bases between them. The CDR3 contains 16 residues. Germline V lookup: CDR1 SGHAT, CDR2 FQNNGV. This sample is part of a study of pediatric ulcerative colitis. Points from the study as a whole: Two rectal clonotypes were found only in ulcerative colitis patients, all of them.

Rectal tissue came from one to two pinch biopsies taken at colonoscopy. The protocol was immunoSEQ multiplex PCR, while the TCRdb copy is restricted to in-frame clones and leaves out a portion. The table shows 10,000 to 15,000 clones, with about 74% occurring only once. The sequenced sample consisted of gut tissue. V gene TRBV11-2 combines with J gene TRBJ2-2; tentative D call: TRBD2 (7 bases). This TCR was recovered from a boy younger than 18 who was a control in a study of pediatric ulcerative colitis. The CDR3 coding sequence is TGTGCCAGCAGCTTAGGCGCGGGGGCCAACACCGGGGAGCTGTTTTTT. Protein: CASSLGAGANTGELFF.